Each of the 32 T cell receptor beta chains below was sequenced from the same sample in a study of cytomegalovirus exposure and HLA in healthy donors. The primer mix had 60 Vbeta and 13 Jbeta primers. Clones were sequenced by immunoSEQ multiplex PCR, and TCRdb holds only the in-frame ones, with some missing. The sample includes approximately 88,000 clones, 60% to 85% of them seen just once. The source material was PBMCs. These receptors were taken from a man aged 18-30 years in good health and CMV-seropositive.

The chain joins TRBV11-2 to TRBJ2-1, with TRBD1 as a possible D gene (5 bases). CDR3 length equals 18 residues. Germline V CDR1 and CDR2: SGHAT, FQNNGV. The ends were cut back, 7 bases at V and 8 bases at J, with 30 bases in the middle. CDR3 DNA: TGTGCCAGCACCCTCTGGTCGTCTAGGGGAAGGGGTTCGGATGAGCAGTTCTTC. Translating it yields CASTLWSSRGRGSDEQFF.

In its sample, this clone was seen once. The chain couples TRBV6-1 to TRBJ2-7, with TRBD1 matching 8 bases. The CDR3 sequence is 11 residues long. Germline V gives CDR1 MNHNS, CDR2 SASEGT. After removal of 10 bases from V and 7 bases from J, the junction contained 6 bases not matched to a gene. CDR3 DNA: TGTGCCACGGCTGGGACAGGAGAGCAGTACTTC. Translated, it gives CATAGTGEQYF.

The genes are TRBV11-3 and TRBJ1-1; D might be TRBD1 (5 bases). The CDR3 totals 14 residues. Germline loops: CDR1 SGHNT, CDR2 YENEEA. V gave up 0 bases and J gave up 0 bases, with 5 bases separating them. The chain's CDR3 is CASSLEGVNTEAFF. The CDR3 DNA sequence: TGTGCCAGCAGCTTAGAAGGGGTGAACACTGAAGCTTTCTTT.

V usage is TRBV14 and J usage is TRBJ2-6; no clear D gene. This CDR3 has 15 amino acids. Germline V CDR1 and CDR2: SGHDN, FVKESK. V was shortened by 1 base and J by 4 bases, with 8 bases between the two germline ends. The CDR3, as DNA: TGTGCCAGCAGCCAAGTCTACGGGGGGGCCAACGTCCTGACTTTC. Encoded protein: CASSQVYGGANVLTF. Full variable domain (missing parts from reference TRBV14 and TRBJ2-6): EAGVTQFPSHSVIEKGQTVTLRCDPISGHDNLYWYRRVMGKEIKFLLHFVKESKQDESGMPNNRFLAERTGGTYSTLKVQPAELEDSGVYFCASSQVYGGANVLTFGAGSRLTVL.

CDR3 bases: TGTGCCAGCAGGGGGGCAGGGCCATACTCAGGAAACACCATATATTTT. Protein sequence: CASRGAGPYSGNTIYF. This chain links TRBV28 with TRBJ1-3, with TRBD1 as a possible D gene (6 bases). The CDR3 spans 16 residues. V lost 6 bases to trimming and J lost 4 bases, with 19 bases between them. Per the germline V gene, CDR1 is MDHEN and CDR2 is SYDVKM. The variable domain in full, with the rest retrieved from reference TRBV28 and TRBJ1-3, is DVKVTQSSRYLVKRTGEKVFLECVQDMDHENMFWYRQDPGLGLRLIYFSYDVKMKEKGDIPEGYSVSREKKERFSLILESASTNQTSMYLCASRGAGPYSGNTIYFGEGSWLTVV.

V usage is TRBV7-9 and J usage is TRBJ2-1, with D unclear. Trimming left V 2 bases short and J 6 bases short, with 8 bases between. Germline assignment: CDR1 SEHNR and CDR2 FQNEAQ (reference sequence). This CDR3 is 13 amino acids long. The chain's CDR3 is CASSLSSSNEQFF. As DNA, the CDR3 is TGTGCCAGCAGCTTAAGTTCTAGCAATGAGCAGTTCTTC. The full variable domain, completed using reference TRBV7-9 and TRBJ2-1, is DTGVSQNPRHKITKRGQNVTFRCDPISEHNRLYWYRQTLGQGPEFLTYFQNEAQLEKSRLLSDRFSAERPKGSFSTLEIQRTEQGDSAMYLCASSLSSSNEQFFGPGTRLTVL.

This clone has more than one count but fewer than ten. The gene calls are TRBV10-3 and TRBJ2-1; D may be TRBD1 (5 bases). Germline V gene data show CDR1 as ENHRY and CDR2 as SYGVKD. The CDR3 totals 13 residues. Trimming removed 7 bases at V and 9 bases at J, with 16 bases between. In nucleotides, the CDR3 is TGTGCCATCAAGGCAGGGAATGTTATTGAGCAGTTCTTC. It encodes CAIKAGNVIEQFF.

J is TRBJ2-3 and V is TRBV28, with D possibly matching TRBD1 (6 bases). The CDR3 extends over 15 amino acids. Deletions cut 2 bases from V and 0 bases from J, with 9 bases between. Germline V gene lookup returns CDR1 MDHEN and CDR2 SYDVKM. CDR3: CASSLADRSTDTQYF. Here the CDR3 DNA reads TGTGCCAGCAGTTTAGCAGACAGGAGCACAGATACGCAGTATTTT.

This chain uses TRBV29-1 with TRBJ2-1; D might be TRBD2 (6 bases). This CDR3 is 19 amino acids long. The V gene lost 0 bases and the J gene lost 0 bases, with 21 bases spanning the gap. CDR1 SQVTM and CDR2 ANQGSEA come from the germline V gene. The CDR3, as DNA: TGCAGCGTTGAAGATCGTCTGTCCGGGAGAATGGCCTCCTACAATGAGCAGTTCTTC. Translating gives CSVEDRLSGRMASYNEQFF.

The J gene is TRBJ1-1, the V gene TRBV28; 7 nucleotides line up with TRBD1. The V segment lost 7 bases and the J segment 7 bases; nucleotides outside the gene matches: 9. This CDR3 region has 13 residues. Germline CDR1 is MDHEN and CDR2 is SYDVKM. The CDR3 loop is CASTGTATFEAFF. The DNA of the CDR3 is TGTGCCAGCACTGGGACAGCAACCTTTGAAGCTTTCTTT.

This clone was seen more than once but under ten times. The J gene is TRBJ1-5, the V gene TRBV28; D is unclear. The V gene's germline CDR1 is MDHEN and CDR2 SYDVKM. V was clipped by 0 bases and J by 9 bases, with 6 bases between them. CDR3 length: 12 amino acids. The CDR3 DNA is TGTGCCAGCAGTTTATGGGAGCGGCCCCAGCATTTT. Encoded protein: CASSLWERPQHF. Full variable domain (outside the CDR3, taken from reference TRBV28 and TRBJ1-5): DVKVTQSSRYLVKRTGEKVFLECVQDMDHENMFWYRQDPGLGLRLIYFSYDVKMKEKGDIPEGYSVSREKKERFSLILESASTNQTSMYLCASSLWERPQHFGDGTRLSIL.

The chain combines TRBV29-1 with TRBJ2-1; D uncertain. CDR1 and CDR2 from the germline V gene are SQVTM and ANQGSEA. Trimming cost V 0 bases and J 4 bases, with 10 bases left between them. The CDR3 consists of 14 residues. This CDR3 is CSVEDLGRYNEQFF. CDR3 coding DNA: TGCAGCGTTGAAGATCTTGGGCGATACAATGAGCAGTTCTTC.

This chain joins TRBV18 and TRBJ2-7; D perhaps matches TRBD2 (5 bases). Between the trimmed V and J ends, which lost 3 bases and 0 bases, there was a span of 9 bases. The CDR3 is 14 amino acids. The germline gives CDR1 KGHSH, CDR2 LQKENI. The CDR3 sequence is CASSPAGRSYEQYF. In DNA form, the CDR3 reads TGTGCCAGCTCACCGGCGGGCCGCTCCTACGAGCAGTACTTC.

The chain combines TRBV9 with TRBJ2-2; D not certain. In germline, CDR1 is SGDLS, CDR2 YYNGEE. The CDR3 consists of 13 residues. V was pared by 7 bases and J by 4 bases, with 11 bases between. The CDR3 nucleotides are TGTGCCAGCCGAACTGATATCACCGGGGAGCTGTTTTTT. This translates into CASRTDITGELFF.

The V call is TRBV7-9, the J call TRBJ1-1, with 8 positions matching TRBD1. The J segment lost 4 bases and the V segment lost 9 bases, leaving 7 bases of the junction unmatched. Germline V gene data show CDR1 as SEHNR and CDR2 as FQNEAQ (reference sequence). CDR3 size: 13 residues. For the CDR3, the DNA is TGTGCCAGTAAGGACAGGGCACTCACTGAAGCTTTCTTT. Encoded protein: CASKDRALTEAFF.

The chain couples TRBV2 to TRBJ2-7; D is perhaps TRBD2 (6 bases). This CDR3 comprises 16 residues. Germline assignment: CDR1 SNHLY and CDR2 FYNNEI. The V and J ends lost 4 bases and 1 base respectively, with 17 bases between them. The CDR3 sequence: CASSGHLRDSSYEQYF. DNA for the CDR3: TGTGCCAGCAGTGGCCACTTGCGGGACTCTTCCTACGAGCAGTACTTC.

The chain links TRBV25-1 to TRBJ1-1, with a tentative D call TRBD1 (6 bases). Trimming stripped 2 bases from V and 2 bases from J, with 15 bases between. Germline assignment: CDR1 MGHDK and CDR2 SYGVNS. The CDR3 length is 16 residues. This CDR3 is CASSEGPGTLNTEAFF. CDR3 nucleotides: TGTGCCAGCAGTGAAGGGCCCGGGACACTAAACACTGAAGCTTTCTTT.

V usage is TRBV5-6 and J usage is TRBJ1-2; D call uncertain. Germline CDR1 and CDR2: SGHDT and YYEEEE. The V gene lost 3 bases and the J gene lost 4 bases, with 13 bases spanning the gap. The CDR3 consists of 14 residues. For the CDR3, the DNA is TGTGCCAGCAGCTCCGGGAATATGCTCTATGGCTACACCTTC. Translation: CASSSGNMLYGYTF.

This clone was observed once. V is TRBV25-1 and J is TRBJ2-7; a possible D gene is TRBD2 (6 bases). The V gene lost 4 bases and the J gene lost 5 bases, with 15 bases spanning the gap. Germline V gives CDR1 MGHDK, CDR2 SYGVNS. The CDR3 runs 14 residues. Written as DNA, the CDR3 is TGTGCCAGCAGTGGATCCCGACTAGTCCACGAGCAGTACTTC. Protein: CASSGSRLVHEQYF.

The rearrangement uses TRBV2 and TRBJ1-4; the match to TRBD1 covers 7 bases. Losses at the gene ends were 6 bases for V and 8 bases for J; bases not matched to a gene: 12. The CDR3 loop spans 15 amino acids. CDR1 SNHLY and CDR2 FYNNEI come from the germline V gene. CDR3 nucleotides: TGTGCCAGCAGGTGGACAGGAGGCGAGGGGGAAAAACTGTTTTTT. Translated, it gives CASRWTGGEGEKLFF.

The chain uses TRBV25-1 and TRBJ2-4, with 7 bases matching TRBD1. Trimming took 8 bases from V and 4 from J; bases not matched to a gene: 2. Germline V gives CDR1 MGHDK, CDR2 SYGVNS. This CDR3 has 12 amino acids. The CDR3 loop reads CASEGQKNIQYF. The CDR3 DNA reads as TGTGCCAGCGAGGGACAGAAAAACATTCAGTACTTC.

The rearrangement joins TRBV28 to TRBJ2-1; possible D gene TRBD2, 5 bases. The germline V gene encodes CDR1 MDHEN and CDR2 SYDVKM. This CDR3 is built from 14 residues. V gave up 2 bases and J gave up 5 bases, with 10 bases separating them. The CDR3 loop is CASSLDKRNNEQFF. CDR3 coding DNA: TGTGCCAGCAGTTTAGACAAGCGGAACAATGAGCAGTTCTTC.

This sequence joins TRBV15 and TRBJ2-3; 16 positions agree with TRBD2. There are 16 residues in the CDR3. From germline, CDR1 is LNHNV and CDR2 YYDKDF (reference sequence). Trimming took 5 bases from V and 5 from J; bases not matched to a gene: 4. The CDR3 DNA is TGTGCCACCAGCGCTGGGACTAGCGGGAGGGTAGATACGCAGTATTTT. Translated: CATSAGTSGRVDTQYF.

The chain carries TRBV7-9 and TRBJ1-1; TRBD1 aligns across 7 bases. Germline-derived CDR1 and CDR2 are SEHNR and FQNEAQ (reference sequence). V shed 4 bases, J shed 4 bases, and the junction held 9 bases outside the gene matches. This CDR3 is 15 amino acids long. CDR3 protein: CASSYPRQGSTEAFF. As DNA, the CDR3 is TGTGCCAGCAGCTACCCCCGACAGGGATCCACTGAAGCTTTCTTT. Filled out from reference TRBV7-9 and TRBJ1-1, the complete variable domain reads DTGVSQNPRHKITKRGQNVTFRCDPISEHNRLYWYRQTLGQGPEFLTYFQNEAQLEKSRLLSDRFSAERPKGSFSTLEIQRTEQGDSAMYLCASSYPRQGSTEAFFGQGTRLTVV.

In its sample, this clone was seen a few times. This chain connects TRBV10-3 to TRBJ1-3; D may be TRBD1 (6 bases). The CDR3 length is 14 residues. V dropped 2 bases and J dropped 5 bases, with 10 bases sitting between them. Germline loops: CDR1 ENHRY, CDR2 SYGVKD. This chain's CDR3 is CAISELDSRNTIYF. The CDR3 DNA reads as TGTGCCATCAGTGAGCTGGACAGTCGAAACACCATATATTTT.

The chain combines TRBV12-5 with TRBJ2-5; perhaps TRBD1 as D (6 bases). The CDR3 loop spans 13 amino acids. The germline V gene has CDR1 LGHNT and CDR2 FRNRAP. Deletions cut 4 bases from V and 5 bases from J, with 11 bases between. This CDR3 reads CASGSSRGETQYF. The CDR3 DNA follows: TGTGCTAGTGGTTCCTCAAGGGGGGAGACCCAGTACTTC. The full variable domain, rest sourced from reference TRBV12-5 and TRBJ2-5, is DARVTQTPRHKVTEMGQEVTMRCQPILGHNTVFWYRQTMMQGLELLAYFRNRAPLDDSGMPKDRFSAEMPDATLATLKIQPSEPRDSAVYFCASGSSRGETQYFGPGTRLLVL.

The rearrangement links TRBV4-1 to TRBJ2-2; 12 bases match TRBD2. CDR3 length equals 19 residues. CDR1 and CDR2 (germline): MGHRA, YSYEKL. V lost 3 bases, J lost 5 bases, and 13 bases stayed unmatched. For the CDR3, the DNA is TGCGCCAGCAGCCAGGGGCTAGCGGGAGGGCCAATGGGTACCGGGGAGCTGTTTTTT. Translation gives CASSQGLAGGPMGTGELFF.

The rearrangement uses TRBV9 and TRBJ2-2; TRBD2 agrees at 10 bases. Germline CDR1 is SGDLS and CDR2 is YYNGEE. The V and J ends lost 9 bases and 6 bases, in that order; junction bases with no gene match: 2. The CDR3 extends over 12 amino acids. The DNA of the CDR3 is TGTGCCACTAGCGGGAGACCCGGGGAGCTGTTTTTT. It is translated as CATSGRPGELFF.

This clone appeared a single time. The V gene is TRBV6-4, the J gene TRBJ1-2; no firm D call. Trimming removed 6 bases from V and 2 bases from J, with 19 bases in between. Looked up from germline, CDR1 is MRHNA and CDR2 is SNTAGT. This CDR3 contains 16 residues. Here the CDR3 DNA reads TGTGCCAGCAGCCAAGACTCCCCCGCGGCGAACTATGGCTACACCTTC. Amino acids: CASSQDSPAANYGYTF.

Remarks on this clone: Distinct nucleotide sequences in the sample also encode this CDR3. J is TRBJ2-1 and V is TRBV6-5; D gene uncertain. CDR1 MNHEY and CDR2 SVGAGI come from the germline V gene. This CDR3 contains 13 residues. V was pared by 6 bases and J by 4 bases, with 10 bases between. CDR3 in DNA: TGTGCCAGCAGCCCGACTGGATACAATGAGCAGTTCTTC. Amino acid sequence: CASSPTGYNEQFF.

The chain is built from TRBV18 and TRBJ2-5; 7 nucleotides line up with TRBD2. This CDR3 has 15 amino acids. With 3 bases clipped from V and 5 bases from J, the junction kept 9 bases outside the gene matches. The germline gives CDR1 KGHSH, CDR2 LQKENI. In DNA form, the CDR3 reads TGTGCCAGCTCACCGTGGGCGGGAGAGGCCGAGACCCAGTACTTC. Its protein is CASSPWAGEAETQYF.

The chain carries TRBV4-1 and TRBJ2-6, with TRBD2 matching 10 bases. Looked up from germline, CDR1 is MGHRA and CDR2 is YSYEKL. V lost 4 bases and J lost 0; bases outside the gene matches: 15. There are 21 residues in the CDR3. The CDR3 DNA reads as TGCGCCAGCAGCCGCCCGTACCCTCCGGGACTAGCGTACTCTGGGGCCAACGTCCTGACTTTC. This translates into CASSRPYPPGLAYSGANVLTF.